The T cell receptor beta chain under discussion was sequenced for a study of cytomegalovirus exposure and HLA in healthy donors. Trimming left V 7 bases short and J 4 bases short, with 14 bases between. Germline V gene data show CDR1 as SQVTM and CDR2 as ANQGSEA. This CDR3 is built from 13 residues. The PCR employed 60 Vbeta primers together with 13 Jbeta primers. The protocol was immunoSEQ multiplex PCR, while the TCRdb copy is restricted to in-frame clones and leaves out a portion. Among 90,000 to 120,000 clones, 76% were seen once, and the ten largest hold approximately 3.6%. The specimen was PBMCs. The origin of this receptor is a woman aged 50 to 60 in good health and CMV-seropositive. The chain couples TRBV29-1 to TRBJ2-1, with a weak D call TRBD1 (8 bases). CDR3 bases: TGCAGCGCCGGACAGGGAGGGTACAATGAGCAGTTCTTC. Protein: CSAGQGGYNEQFF.